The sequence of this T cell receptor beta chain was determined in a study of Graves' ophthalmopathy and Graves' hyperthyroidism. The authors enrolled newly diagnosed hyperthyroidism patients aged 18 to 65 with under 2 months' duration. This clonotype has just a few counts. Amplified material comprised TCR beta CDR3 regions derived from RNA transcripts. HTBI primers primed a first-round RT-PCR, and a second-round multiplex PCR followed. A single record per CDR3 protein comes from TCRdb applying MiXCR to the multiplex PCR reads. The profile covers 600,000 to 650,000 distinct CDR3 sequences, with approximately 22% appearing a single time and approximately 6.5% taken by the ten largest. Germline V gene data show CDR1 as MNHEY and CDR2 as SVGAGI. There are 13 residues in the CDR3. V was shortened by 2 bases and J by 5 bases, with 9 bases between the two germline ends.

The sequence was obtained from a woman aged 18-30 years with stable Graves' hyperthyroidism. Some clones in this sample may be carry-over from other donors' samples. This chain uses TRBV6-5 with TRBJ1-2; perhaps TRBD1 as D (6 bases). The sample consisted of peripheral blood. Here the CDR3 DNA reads TGTGCCAGCAGTTACCAAGGACAGTATGGCTACACCTTC. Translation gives CASSYQGQYGYTF.